A single sample is the source of the 11 T cell receptor beta chains below, sequenced in a study of blood T cell repertoires in COVID-19. The assay was immunoSEQ multiplex PCR, and TCRdb's table has in-frame clones only and misses some. The sample shows under 250,000 clones, over 70% of them seen only once. The sample was peripheral blood. These receptors all stem from a man aged 40-50 years with active or convalescent COVID-19.

This sequence joins TRBV6-5 and TRBJ2-2; TRBD1 might be the D (5 bases). Trimming removed 5 bases at V and 6 bases at J, with 10 bases between. This CDR3 has 13 amino acids. Germline CDR1 MNHEY, CDR2 SVGAGI. The CDR3 nucleotides are TGTGCCAGCAGTCTTGAGACAGCCGGGGAGCTGTTTTTT. This encodes CASSLETAGELFF.

The chain is built from TRBV19 and TRBJ1-5, with unresolved D. The CDR3 is made up of 16 amino acids. Trimming shortened V by 1 base and J by 4 bases, and 14 bases separated the two germline ends. Germline loops: CDR1 LNHDA, CDR2 SQIVND (reference sequence). The DNA for the CDR3 is TGTGCCAGTAGTATAGTTGATGCAGGCCCGAATCAGCCCCAGCATTTT. Its protein is CASSIVDAGPNQPQHF. Looking up the rest from reference TRBV19 and TRBJ1-5 gives the full variable domain: DGGITQSPKYLFRKEGQNVTLSCEQNLNHDAMYWYRQDPGQGLRLIYYSQIVNDFQKGDIAEGYSVSREKKESFPLTVTSAQKNPTAFYLCASSIVDAGPNQPQHFGDGTRLSIL.

V gene TRBV19 combines with J gene TRBJ1-1; TRBD1 might be the D (5 bases). This CDR3 has 13 amino acids. Looked up from germline, CDR1 is LNHDA and CDR2 is SQIVND (reference sequence). The V and J ends lost 7 bases and 10 bases respectively, with 19 bases between them. In DNA, the CDR3 is TGTGCCAGTAATGAGGGACTTTACGGTCGAGCTTTCTTT. As protein: CASNEGLYGRAFF.

The chain couples TRBV6-2 or TRBV6-3 to TRBJ1-4, with D uncertain. Trimming left V 4 bases short and J 5 bases short, with 14 bases between. This CDR3 contains 15 residues. From germline, CDR1 is MNHEY and CDR2 SVGEGT. CDR3 DNA sequence: TGTGCCAGCAGTTCGCCCCGGGAGAAGAATGAAAAACTGTTTTTT. Residues: CASSSPREKNEKLFF.

The chain uses TRBV5-1 and TRBJ1-2; TRBD1 matches 7 bases. From germline, CDR1 is SGHRS and CDR2 YFSETQ. This CDR3 spans 15 amino acids. V lost 5 bases to trimming and J lost 0 bases; unmatched junction nucleotides: 7. The CDR3 spells CASRHGQEPNYGYTF. The CDR3 bases are TGCGCCAGCAGACACGGACAGGAGCCTAACTATGGCTACACCTTC. Drawing the rest from reference TRBV5-1 and TRBJ1-2, the complete variable domain is KAGVTQTPRYLIKTRGQQVTLSCSPISGHRSVSWYQQTPGQGLQFLFEYFSETQRNKGNFPGRFSGRQFSNSRSEMNVSTLELGDSALYLCASRHGQEPNYGYTFGSGTRLTVV.

The rearrangement joins TRBV13 to TRBJ2-7; 8 nucleotides agree with TRBD2. There are 16 residues in the CDR3. The V gene end was trimmed by 5 bases and the J gene end by 3 bases; junction bases not matched to a gene: 12. Per germline, CDR1 PRHDT and CDR2 FYEKMQ (reference sequence). CDR3 in DNA: TGTGCCAGCAGCCGCCAAGGAAGCGGGAGAGGCTACGAGCAGTACTTC. It codes for CASSRQGSGRGYEQYF.

This clone was detected a few times. The chain is built from TRBV4-1 and TRBJ1-1; D call uncertain. CDR1 MGHRA and CDR2 YSYEKL come from the germline V gene. This CDR3 comprises 16 residues. Trimming took off 2 bases at V and 9 bases at J, with 22 bases between the two ends. For the CDR3, the DNA is TGCGCCAGCAGCCAAACGGGGTTTATTGCCGGTCCAAAAGCTTTCTTT. Translating it yields CASSQTGFIAGPKAFF.

J is TRBJ1-2 and V is TRBV13; 8 nucleotides line up with TRBD1. The CDR3 runs to 16 residues. With 1 base clipped from V and 4 bases from J, the junction kept 8 bases outside the gene matches. Germline loops: CDR1 PRHDT, CDR2 FYEKMQ (reference sequence). The CDR3 bases are TGTGCCAGCAGCTTAGCCCGGACAGGGAAAGTCTATGGCTACACCTTC. This sequence encodes CASSLARTGKVYGYTF.

The rearrangement links TRBV14 to TRBJ1-3, with a weak D call TRBD1 (5 bases). V was trimmed by 3 bases and J by 6 bases, leaving 9 bases between them. CDR3 size: 13 residues. Germline V gives CDR1 SGHDN, CDR2 FVKESK. The CDR3 reads CASSQGGSNTIYF. The CDR3 DNA sequence: TGTGCCAGCAGCCAGGGGGGATCAAACACCATATATTTT.

This chain joins TRBV19 and TRBJ2-1; 9 bases are a match to TRBD2. CDR1 is LNHDA and CDR2 is SQIVND in the germline V gene (reference sequence). Unmatched junction bases numbered 14, after V lost 7 bases and J lost 7 bases. CDR3 length: 16 amino acids. CDR3 nucleotides: TGTGCCAGTATTCCCGACTTTAGCGGGAGTGGTAATGAGCAGTTCTTC. Translated, it gives CASIPDFSGSGNEQFF.

This chain uses TRBV12-3 or TRBV12-4 with TRBJ2-1, with D perhaps TRBD2 (5 bases). V was shortened by 4 bases and J by 7 bases, with 5 bases between the two germline ends. The CDR3 has 11 residues. The CDR3 DNA sequence: TGTGCCAGCAGTTCGGGGAATGAGCAGTTCTTC. This sequence encodes CASSSGNEQFF.